The source of this T cell receptor (beta chain) is a study of patients and donors after allogeneic stem cell transplantation. V lost 2 bases, J lost 4 bases, and 11 bases lay in between. The germline gives CDR1 SGHTA, CDR2 FQGNSA. The CDR3 spans 14 residues. One entry per CDR3 protein results from TCRdb running MiXCR on the RT-PCR reads. Of 70,000 to 95,000 distinct CDR3 sequences in the sample, roughly 5.1% were seen once. In its sample, this clonotype was seen many times. The origin of this receptor is a human donor who was either an allogeneic HSCT recipient or a stem cell or donor lymphocyte infusion donor (not recorded which). It is not recorded whose cells these are; they may come from a transplant donor. The rearrangement uses TRBV7-2 and TRBJ1-2, with D unclear. The sample taken for sequencing was blood, either unsorted or a sorted T cell fraction (not recorded which). The CDR3 loop reads CASSLQEGSYGYTF. The CDR3 coding sequence is TGTGCCAGCAGCTTACAGGAGGGATCCTATGGCTACACCTTC. Drawing the rest from reference TRBV7-2 and TRBJ1-2, the complete variable domain is GAGVSQSPSNKVTEKGKDVELRCDPISGHTALYWYRQSLGQGLEFLIYFQGNSAPDKSGLPSDRFSAERTGGSVSTLTIQRTQQEDSAVYLCASSLQEGSYGYTFGSGTRLTVV.